This TCR beta chain was sequenced during a study of T cell changes during pregnancy in multiple sclerosis. With V trimmed by 6 bases and J by 1 base, 10 bases remained unmatched. The CDR3 runs 16 residues. In germline, CDR1 is SNHLY, CDR2 FYNNEI. The method was immunoSEQ multiplex PCR; TCRdb's version includes in-frame clones alone and lacks a portion of them. This sample yields about 53,000 clones, of which approximately 91% are seen a single time; around 0.49% belongs to the top ten. This sequence joins TRBV2 and TRBJ1-2; 8 bases agree with TRBD1. This receptor was taken from a female donor with multiple sclerosis, enrolled in a pregnancy study. The source material was CD4+ T cells from peripheral blood mononuclear cells, sampled in the third trimester of pregnancy. The CDR3 protein is CASSRGQGAINYGYTF. CDR3 nucleotides: TGTGCCAGCAGCCGCGGACAGGGTGCCATTAACTATGGCTACACCTTC. The entire variable domain, with the rest obtained from reference TRBV2 and TRBJ1-2, is as follows: EPEVTQTPSHQVTQMGQEVILRCVPISNHLYFYWYRQILGQKVEFLVSFYNNEISEKSEIFDDQFSVERPDGSNFTLKIRSTKLEDSAMYFCASSRGQGAINYGYTFGSGTRLTVV.